A single TCR beta chain is shown here with its context. This clone was observed a handful of times. No cognate antigen has been identified for it. One base away there is no much larger clone; base qualities are not given. From the cysteine through the phenylalanine, the CDR3 covers 13 amino acids. CDR3 DNA only is kept here, 39 bases in frame from base 1. Germline trimming amounts to 6 bases on V and 4 bases on J, with 5 as the count of junction bases outside the gene matches. For CDR1 and CDR2, the germline V gene lists SGHVS and FQNEAQ. Inclusion was restricted to participants for whom at least one PBMC sample before ART initiation and at least two post-ART samples were available. Every participant with HIV received treatment in the United States of America. Before DNA extraction, cryopreserved samples of about 0.9-10 million PBMC were thawed and then washed. At the time of the earliest PBMC sample, participants with HIV were aged between roughly 20 and 55 years. PBMC samples from each participant spanned 1-4 timepoints before ART initiation and 2-8 timepoints after ART initiation, with a median of 7 samples. Serial HIV viral load, CD4+ T-cell count, ART history and demographic data were obtained for every participant. Using a Qiagen kit on a QIAcube, genomic DNA was extracted from unsorted PBMC, with samples processed in batches of 12.

This record comes from a study of long-term antiretroviral therapy in people with HIV (dated by TCRdb to the early 2020s). Study-wide context: The earliest samples were collected roughly a decade before the 2015 WHO recommendation for immediate ART, at a time when ART was usually postponed until CD4 counts fell. Of the roughly 30 participants with HIV, fewer than twelve were female. From 30 adults with confirmed HIV infection, the cohort provided around 180 cryopreserved PBMC samples, gathered serially across a mean of about six years (range 1-12). A retrospective serial study tested whether ART initiation and durable HIV suppression were associated with changes in peripheral blood TRB repertoire composition and diversity. No cross-contamination during QIAcube processing was seen in test extractions of a monoclonal T-cell line run alongside 30 to 35 polyclonal samples. Overall results and qualifications from the work: Limited PBMC availability meant only the TCR beta chain was sequenced, without alpha chain pairing. Expanded TRB clones identified before ART initiation dominated the repertoire at all time points, although this dominance fluctuated and declined in many PLHIV after ART. No data were available on ART adherence, viral resistance or therapy changes, limiting inferences about post-ART repertoire changes. Starting ART was linked to a significant rise in TRB diversity, yet even after long-term ART the diversity remained significantly lower than in transplant donor controls. The samples span the years 2004 to 2017, and the ART regimens used at that time may not be as effective as current regimens. Unsorted PBMC were profiled instead of sorted CD4+ and CD8+ T cells because pre-ART samples had limited cell numbers. Compared with controls, HIV repertoires had narrower CDR3 length ranges, and the network structure pointed to an antigen-experienced repertoire that shifted only slightly toward naive after ART.

The immunoSEQ hsTCRB v3.0 assay was used at survey level resolution to sequence the TRB variable region. The target sequencing depth for TRB was about 40,000-55,000 T-cell genomes per sample. TRB libraries were pooled and sequenced on an Illumina MiSeq using a v3 150-cycle kit. The authors' pipeline ran thus. Repertoire analysis was performed in R inside a reproducible Nextflow workflow that covered QC, data transformation and analysis. LymphoSeq2, an R package for exploring AIRR-Seq data, was used to implement the custom analyses. A handful of samples that produced fewer than 5000 total TRB sequences were removed, so approximately 190 HIV repertoires were analyzed. Of the 188 retained HIV repertoires, about 60 were collected before and around 130 after ART initiation. Repertoires were downsampled to 5000 TRB nucleotide sequences, with summary statistics averaged over 100 downsampling iterations. The analysis kept only TRB sequences whose CDR3 regions were at least seven amino acids long. Diversity was measured with a Shannon entropy-derived clonality score and the Gini coefficient. In the repertoire networks, any two of the top 5000 CDR3 amino acid sequences were linked whenever the two sequences differed by an edit distance of one. For TRB CDR3 amino acid sequences, GLIPH2 was used to predict antigen specificity groups and MHC restriction. CDR3 amino acid sequences were matched against VDJdb and McPAS-TCR to flag known CMV, EBV, HIV or tissue antigen associations. Pre-ART, post-ART and control groups were compared with Wilcoxon signed-rank tests and Holm-Bonferroni correction. TCRdb retrieved this table from immuneACCESS and kept in-frame rearrangements only. Not all clones are present; in checked studies, unresolved V genes account for under half, and no reason is known for the remainder. D and trimming come from the DNA, and the V and J calls and clone size come from that table. The sample records some 38,000 clones, roughly 80% of which are singletons. Clones ranked in the top ten supply around 5% of the sample.

The receptor chain draws on TRBV7-8 and TRBJ1-2; TRBD1 matches 7 bases in the middle. The source material was unsorted PBMCs, sampled 1.5 years after starting antiretroviral therapy. The source is a man between 18 and 35 years old with HIV. The DNA is as follows: TGTGCCAGCAGACCGGACAGGTTCTATGGCTACACCTTC. Its coded protein is CASRPDRFYGYTF.